One sample yielded the 30 T cell receptor beta chains listed below, sequenced in a study of shared clonotypes between healthy human individuals. The data were produced by immunoSEQ multiplex PCR, yet TCRdb's version contains in-frame clones alone and is incomplete. The data show roughly 400,000 clones, about 96% seen once. Sample: memory CD8+ T cells sorted from blood. Subset here: CD45RO+ cells pooled with CCR7-negative TemRA cells. The receptors originated from a man aged 25-45 years in good health.

V is TRBV11-2 and J is TRBJ2-1; D is uncertain. V was trimmed by 2 bases and J by 0 bases, leaving 11 bases between them. Per the germline V gene, CDR1 is SGHAT and CDR2 is FQNNGV. This CDR3 is built from 16 residues. CDR3 sequence (DNA): TGTGCCAGCAGCTTAAGGGCCGATAGCTCCTACAATGAGCAGTTCTTC. As protein: CASSLRADSSYNEQFF.

The chain employs TRBV7-9 and TRBJ2-7, with 10 bases aligning to TRBD1. Trimming at V came to 5 bases and at J to 5 bases, leaving 12 bases not matched to a gene. Germline CDR1 is SEHNR and CDR2 is FQNEAQ (reference sequence). This CDR3 has 16 residues. Here the CDR3 reads CASSRTGTGENNEQYF. CDR3 DNA sequence: TGTGCCAGCAGCAGAACCGGGACAGGGGAAAATAACGAGCAGTACTTC.

The rearrangement links TRBV28 to TRBJ1-1, with 7 bases matching TRBD1. Germline V gene lookup returns CDR1 MDHEN and CDR2 SYDVKM. This CDR3 comprises 17 residues. The J segment lost 11 bases and the V segment lost 6 bases, leaving 24 bases of the junction unmatched. Here the CDR3 DNA reads TGTGCCAGCAGCGCCAACCGAGGGGGCCTGTTAATGCCTTGGGCTTTCTTT. The encoded protein is CASSANRGGLLMPWAFF. Filled out from reference TRBV28 and TRBJ1-1, the complete variable domain reads DVKVTQSSRYLVKRTGEKVFLECVQDMDHENMFWYRQDPGLGLRLIYFSYDVKMKEKGDIPEGYSVSREKKERFSLILESASTNQTSMYLCASSANRGGLLMPWAFFGQGTRLTVV.

The rearrangement uses TRBV7-9 and TRBJ1-3; 7 positions agree with TRBD1. The length of the CDR3 is 16 residues. Germline trimming cut 1 base from V and 2 bases from J; bases unmatched to any gene: 5. Germline CDR1 SEHNR, CDR2 FQNEAQ (reference sequence). CDR3 sequence reads: CASSLGPGTAGNTIYF. CDR3 DNA: TGTGCCAGCAGCTTAGGGCCCGGGACAGCTGGAAACACCATATATTTT.

The chain employs TRBV14 and TRBJ2-5; the D gene is possibly TRBD2 (6 bases). The CDR3 extends over 15 amino acids. CDR1 and CDR2 (germline): SGHDN, FVKESK. The V end was cut by 0 bases, the J end by 6 bases, with 14 bases between. Here the CDR3 reads CASSQEGRGAKTQYF. The DNA of the CDR3 is TGTGCCAGCAGCCAAGAGGGGCGGGGCGCTAAGACCCAGTACTTC.

Here the CDR3 reads CASSISGGLNTEAFF. CDR3 coding DNA: TGTGCCAGTAGTATTTCGGGCGGATTGAACACTGAAGCTTTCTTT. The chain couples TRBV19 to TRBJ1-1, with D unresolved. Germline values: CDR1 LNHDA, CDR2 SQIVND (reference sequence). The CDR3 consists of 15 residues. The V and J ends lost 3 bases and 0 bases respectively, with 11 bases between them.

In its sample, this clone was seen once. The V call is TRBV7-8, the J call TRBJ1-5, with TRBD1 matching 7 bases. V dropped 5 bases and J dropped 6; count of bases not matched to a gene: 10. Germline-derived CDR1 and CDR2 are SGHVS and FQNEAQ. This CDR3 is built from 15 residues. For the CDR3, the DNA is TGTGCCAGCAGCCCCCGGGACAGACAGGGTCAGCCCCAGCATTTT. It encodes CASSPRDRQGQPQHF.

The V gene is TRBV29-1, the J gene TRBJ1-1; D is unclear. CDR1 is SQVTM, CDR2 ANQGSEA, per germline. The CDR3 is 10 amino acids. Trimming cost V 2 bases and J 7 bases, with 5 bases left between them. The chain's CDR3 is CSVEPGEAFF. Here the CDR3 DNA reads TGCAGCGTTGAACCGGGTGAAGCTTTCTTT.

The chain employs TRBV28 and TRBJ2-7; possibly TRBD2 for D (5 bases). V lost 6 bases and J 3 bases, leaving 18 bases between the germline ends. From germline, CDR1 is MDHEN and CDR2 SYDVKM. The length of the CDR3 is 15 residues. In DNA form, the CDR3 reads TGTGCCAGCAGCCCCGACGGGGTCGGAGGCTACGAGCAGTACTTC. It translates to CASSPDGVGGYEQYF. Drawing the rest from reference TRBV28 and TRBJ2-7, the complete variable domain is DVKVTQSSRYLVKRTGEKVFLECVQDMDHENMFWYRQDPGLGLRLIYFSYDVKMKEKGDIPEGYSVSREKKERFSLILESASTNQTSMYLCASSPDGVGGYEQYFGPGTRLTVT.

V gene TRBV7-2 combines with J gene TRBJ2-3; 7 bases are shared with TRBD1. This CDR3 has 15 amino acids. Germline trimming cut 2 bases from V and 1 base from J; bases unmatched to any gene: 3. CDR1 and CDR2 (germline): SGHTA, FQGNSA. The chain's CDR3 is CASSLLTGGTDTQYF. In DNA form, the CDR3 reads TGTGCCAGCAGCTTATTAACAGGGGGCACAGATACGCAGTATTTT.

V is TRBV6-1 and J is TRBJ2-3, with D possibly matching TRBD2 (5 bases). The CDR3 covers 14 residues. Germline-derived CDR1 and CDR2 are MNHNS and SASEGT. V was trimmed by 3 bases and J by 5 bases, leaving 12 bases between them. The DNA of the CDR3 is TGTGCCAGCAGTGACACTAGTTTTGGAGATACGCAGTATTTT. Protein product: CASSDTSFGDTQYF.

V and J are TRBV18 and TRBJ2-1, with 7 bases that match TRBD2. The J segment lost 0 bases and the V segment lost 5 bases, leaving 7 bases of the junction unmatched. CDR3 length: 16 amino acids. From germline, CDR1 is KGHSH and CDR2 LQKENI. The CDR3: CASSFQRGSSYNEQFF. The CDR3 bases are TGTGCCAGCTCATTTCAGCGGGGTAGCTCCTACAATGAGCAGTTCTTC.

Worth noting for this clone: In the same sample, other DNA sequences code for this CDR3. The genes are TRBV11-2 and TRBJ1-2, with 9 nucleotides matching TRBD1. The CDR3 extends over 15 amino acids. With V trimmed by 0 bases and J by 8 bases, 7 bases remained unmatched. CDR1 is SGHAT and CDR2 is FQNNGV in the germline V gene. CDR3 residues: CASSLDLGQGYGYTF. The CDR3, as DNA: TGTGCCAGCAGCTTAGATCTAGGACAGGGGTACGGCTACACCTTC. The full variable domain, rest sourced from reference TRBV11-2 and TRBJ1-2, is EAGVAQSPRYKIIEKRQSVAFWCNPISGHATLYWYQQILGQGPKLLIQFQNNGVVDDSQLPKDRFSAERLKGVDSTLKIQPAKLEDSAVYLCASSLDLGQGYGYTFGSGTRLTVV.

V gene TRBV23-1 combines with J gene TRBJ2-2, with 8 bases fitting TRBD2. TRBV23-1 counts as an open reading frame of uncertain function. V was clipped by 2 bases and J by 7 bases; unmatched bases: 9. This CDR3 is built from 16 residues. The chain's CDR3 is CASSQSQREINGELFF. CDR3 DNA: TGCGCCAGCAGTCAAAGTCAGCGGGAGATAAACGGGGAGCTGTTTTTT.

On this clone itself: The same CDR3 arises from other DNA sequences in this sample as well. The rearrangement links TRBV10-3 to TRBJ2-7; D gene ambiguous. Germline values: CDR1 ENHRY, CDR2 SYGVKD. V lost 7 bases and J 1 base, leaving 11 bases between the germline ends. The CDR3 extends over 13 amino acids. The CDR3 spells CAITRGSSYEQYF. CDR3 nucleotide sequence: TGTGCCATCACCCGAGGTTCTTCCTACGAGCAGTACTTC.

This rearrangement joins TRBV2 to TRBJ2-1; 12 bases fit TRBD2. The CDR3 spans 15 residues. V lost 4 bases to trimming and J lost 8 bases; unmatched junction nucleotides: 6. Germline assignment: CDR1 SNHLY and CDR2 FYNNEI. CDR3 region: CASSVGTSGHDEQFF. The CDR3 DNA reads as TGTGCCAGCAGTGTAGGGACTAGCGGGCACGATGAGCAGTTCTTC.

The chain combines TRBV29-1 with TRBJ2-3, with 8 bases that match TRBD2. Germline V gives CDR1 SQVTM, CDR2 ANQGSEA. V lost 3 bases and J lost 1; bases outside the gene matches: 9. The CDR3 extends over 16 amino acids. The CDR3 nucleotides read TGCAGCGTTGATACACCGGGACTAGTGGGCACAGATACGCAGTATTTT. Protein: CSVDTPGLVGTDTQYF.

This chain links TRBV7-8 with TRBJ2-7, with 9 bases fitting TRBD1. CDR1 is SGHVS and CDR2 is FQNEAQ in the germline V gene. CDR3 length: 16 amino acids. The junction had 6 bases not matched to a gene; V was cut back by 0 bases and J by 3 bases. CDR3 DNA: TGTGCCAGCAGCTTAGCCTGGGACAGGGACAACTACGAGCAGTACTTC. The encoded protein is CASSLAWDRDNYEQYF.

This chain connects TRBV29-1 to TRBJ1-2, with 8 bases lining up with TRBD1. CDR1 and CDR2 (germline): SQVTM, ANQGSEA. The trim removed 4 bases at V and 8 bases at J, leaving 3 bases unmatched. This CDR3 is 11 amino acids long. CDR3 residues: CSVGQGNGYTF. The CDR3 nucleotides read TGCAGCGTTGGACAGGGGAACGGCTACACCTTC.

This clone was observed once. The chain combines TRBV29-1 with TRBJ2-3, with a weak D call TRBD1 (7 bases). CDR3 size: 13 residues. V dropped 6 bases and J dropped 6 bases, with 16 bases sitting between them. CDR1 and CDR2 (germline): SQVTM, ANQGSEA. CDR3 loop: CSVDREDFDTQYF. The CDR3 DNA follows: TGCAGCGTAGACAGGGAGGATTTTGATACGCAGTATTTT.

In its sample, this clone was seen once. The chain joins TRBV18 to TRBJ2-3; 7 bases agree with TRBD2. The CDR3 has 14 residues. J gave up 0 bases and V 6 bases, and 3 bases lay outside the gene matches. Germline V gene sequence: CDR1 KGHSH, CDR2 LQKENI. The CDR3 is CASSQRGSTDTQYF. As DNA, the CDR3 is TGTGCCAGCTCCCAGCGGGGTAGCACAGATACGCAGTATTTT.

V is TRBV11-2 and J is TRBJ2-1; no definite D call. This CDR3 comprises 14 residues. The germline gives CDR1 SGHAT, CDR2 FQNNGV. V was trimmed by 0 bases and J by 5 bases, leaving 8 bases between them. The CDR3 region is CASSLDRIHNEQFF. CDR3 in DNA: TGTGCCAGCAGCTTAGACCGTATCCACAATGAGCAGTTCTTC.

The chain uses TRBV7-6 and TRBJ2-2; D is unresolved. In germline, CDR1 is SGHVS, CDR2 FNYEAQ. V gave up 5 bases and J gave up 2 bases, with 12 bases separating them. CDR3 length equals 15 residues. The DNA for the CDR3 is TGTGCCAGCAGCCCATGGACCAGTAACACCGGGGAGCTGTTTTTT. It specifies CASSPWTSNTGELFF.

This clone is a singleton in its sample. The chain links TRBV6-1 to TRBJ1-2; D is possibly TRBD1 (5 bases). CDR1 and CDR2 (germline): MNHNS, SASEGT. Trimming pared 3 bases from V and 1 base from J, leaving 18 bases between. The CDR3 extends over 17 amino acids. In nucleotides, the CDR3 is TGTGCCAGCAGTGACAGCTACAACGGGGCTCTTAACTATGGCTACACCTTC. Translating gives CASSDSYNGALNYGYTF.

This chain uses TRBV4-1 with TRBJ1-1, with 8 bases fitting TRBD1. Germline-derived CDR1 and CDR2 are MGHRA and YSYEKL. V lost 1 base and J lost 4; bases outside the gene matches: 17. The CDR3 is 19 amino acids. CDR3 sequence: CASSQVPGTGHFRTTEAFF. The CDR3 DNA reads as TGCGCCAGCAGCCAAGTTCCCGGGACAGGCCACTTCCGAACCACTGAAGCTTTCTTT.

This chain links TRBV5-1 with TRBJ2-6, with a weak D call TRBD1 (6 bases). V was trimmed by 4 bases and J by 2 bases, leaving 13 bases between them. Germline V gene sequence: CDR1 SGHRS, CDR2 YFSETQ. The CDR3 has 16 residues. This chain's CDR3 is CASSGRGGTGANVLTF. The CDR3 DNA sequence: TGCGCCAGCAGCGGGAGAGGGGGAACTGGGGCCAACGTCCTGACTTTC. Filled out from reference TRBV5-1 and TRBJ2-6, the complete variable domain reads KAGVTQTPRYLIKTRGQQVTLSCSPISGHRSVSWYQQTPGQGLQFLFEYFSETQRNKGNFPGRFSGRQFSNSRSEMNVSTLELGDSALYLCASSGRGGTGANVLTFGAGSRLTVL.

J is TRBJ1-2 and V is TRBV30, with a tentative D call TRBD1 (5 bases). The CDR3 is 13 amino acids. V was cut by 1 base and J by 4 bases, with 10 bases left in between. Germline V gives CDR1 GTSNPN, CDR2 SVGIG (reference sequence). The CDR3 here is CAWSGGAFYGYTF. Here the CDR3 DNA reads TGTGCCTGGAGTGGAGGGGCGTTCTATGGCTACACCTTC.

The V call is TRBV5-1, the J call TRBJ1-1, with D hard to call. The CDR3 sequence is 12 residues long. Trimming cost V 1 base and J 7 bases, with 8 bases left between them. The germline V gene has CDR1 SGHRS and CDR2 YFSETQ. CDR3 loop: CASSLRPSEAFF. The CDR3 DNA reads TGCGCCAGCAGCTTGCGGCCCAGTGAAGCTTTCTTT.

The chain carries TRBV28 and TRBJ2-7; D might be TRBD1 (7 bases). V was trimmed by 7 bases and J by 4 bases, leaving 14 bases between them. The CDR3 has 13 amino acids. CDR1 is MDHEN and CDR2 is SYDVKM in the germline V gene. The CDR3 DNA sequence: TGTGCCAGCAAGGGGGCGGGACTTTACGAGCAGTACTTC. Translation: CASKGAGLYEQYF.

This rearrangement joins TRBV5-1 to TRBJ2-3, with 7 bases aligning to TRBD1. Trimming removed 5 bases from V and 2 bases from J; junction bases left unmatched: 5. Germline V CDR1 and CDR2: SGHRS, YFSETQ. The CDR3 extends over 14 amino acids. For the CDR3, the DNA is TGCGCCAGCAGGCAGACAGGGCTCACAGATACGCAGTATTTT. The encoded protein is CASRQTGLTDTQYF.